This T cell receptor beta chain came from a study of T cell responses to AZD1222 COVID-19 vaccine. Libraries were prepared by immunoSEQ multiplex PCR; TCRdb keeps only in-frame clonotypes and omits some of them. This repertoire shows around 220,000 clones, roughly 94% found once; its top ten account for over 1.5%. In its sample, this clone was seen once. The CDR3 spans 15 residues. The germline gives CDR1 KGHSY, CDR2 FQNENV. V was cut by 0 bases and J by 2 bases, with 7 bases left in between. The sequence came from an adult who received the MenACWY meningococcal vaccine as a control. The sequencing here drew on peripheral blood, taken 28 days after the second dose of the MenACWY control vaccine. The rearrangement uses TRBV16 and TRBJ2-2; no definite D call. CDR3 nucleotides: TGTGCCAGCAGCCAATCAAGCAGCAACACCGGGGAGCTGTTTTTT. It yields the protein CASSQSSSNTGELFF.